These T cell receptor beta chains were read from a single sample in a study of neurological immune-mediated disorders. Via MiXCR, TCRdb re-called the 5' RACE reads, giving one row per CDR3 protein. The table lists about 43,000 distinct CDR3 sequences, about 12% of them singletons. The sequenced sample was PBMCs. These receptors were collected from a female donor in good health. Each CDR3 is given with its conserved first and last residue. Fields, in order: J gene, clone size, D gene, V gene, CDR3 DNA, CDR3 protein. D genes are given only for firm matches. The size of a clone is reported for some rows only, either as once, few or many, or as a class for expanded clones.

J: TRBJ2-3; size: many; D: TRBD1; V: TRBV5-1; DNA: TGCGCCAGCAGCCCACTCGGGACAGGGGGTGATACGCAGTATTTT; CDR3: CASSPLGTGGDTQYF
J: TRBJ2-7; size: many; D: .; V: TRBV5-1; DNA: TGCGCCAGCAGCTTGACAAGAAATTACGAGCAGTACTTC; CDR3: CASSLTRNYEQYF
J: TRBJ2-7; size: many; D: .; V: TRBV5-6; DNA: TGTGCCAGCAGCAAGCCTTGGATGGGAGGTCTCAACGAGCAGTACTTC; CDR3: CASSKPWMGGLNEQYF
J: TRBJ2-3; size: many; D: .; V: TRBV20-1; DNA: TGCAGTGCTAGAGTCCCATCCGGGGGAAGCACAGATACGCAGTATTTT; CDR3: CSARVPSGGSTDTQYF
J: TRBJ1-2; size: many; D: .; V: TRBV7-9; DNA: TGTGCCAGCAGCCCCCAAGGAGGGAACTATGGCTACACCTTC; CDR3: CASSPQGGNYGYTF
J: TRBJ2-6; size: many; D: .; V: TRBV12-3/TRBV12-4; DNA: TGTGCCAGCAGTTTACCCAACTCTGGGGCCAACGTCCCGACTTTC; CDR3: CASSLPNSGANVPTF
J: TRBJ1-5; size: many; D: .; V: TRBV27; DNA: TGTGCCAGCAGTTTTAAATTCGGGCAGCTCAATCAGCCCCAGCATTTT; CDR3: CASSFKFGQLNQPQHF
J: TRBJ2-3; size: few; D: .; V: TRBV7-3; DNA: TGTGCCAGCAGCGCGGGGAGGACTACGAGCACAGATACGCAGTATTTT; CDR3: CASSAGRTTSTDTQYF
J: TRBJ1-1; size: many; D: .; V: TRBV20-1; DNA: TGCAGTGCCCAACGGGGGAACACTGAAGCTTTCTTT; CDR3: CSAQRGNTEAFF
J: TRBJ2-1; size: many; D: TRBD2; V: TRBV20-1; DNA: TGCAGTGCTAGCCGGACTAGCGGGAATGAGCAGTTCTTC; CDR3: CSASRTSGNEQFF
J: TRBJ1-2; size: many; D: .; V: TRBV29-1; DNA: TGCAGCGTCGCCTCAGGAGGTGGCTACACCTTC; CDR3: CSVASGGGYTF
J: TRBJ2-1; size: many; D: .; V: TRBV5-1; DNA: TGCGCCAGCAGCCCGGAGCCGACGGCAAACAATGAGCAGTTCTTC; CDR3: CASSPEPTANNEQFF
J: TRBJ2-7; size: many; D: .; V: TRBV5-8; DNA: TGTGCCAGCAGCCCGGGAAGGGGGACCCGAAACTACGAGCAGTACTTC; CDR3: CASSPGRGTRNYEQYF
J: TRBJ2-3; size: many; D: TRBD2; V: TRBV7-3; DNA: TGTGCCAGCAGCCCCCGACTAGCGGGGGTGACAGATACGCAGTATTTT; CDR3: CASSPRLAGVTDTQYF
J: TRBJ1-3; size: few; D: .; V: TRBV6-5; DNA: TGTGCCAGCAGTCCGGGGACTGGAAACACCATATATTTT; CDR3: CASSPGTGNTIYF
J: TRBJ2-1; size: many; D: TRBD2; V: TRBV20-1; DNA: TGCAGTGCTACATTCACTAGCGCGATCAATGAGCAGTTCTTC; CDR3: CSATFTSAINEQFF
J: TRBJ1-2; size: .; D: TRBD1; V: TRBV5-1; DNA: TGCGCCAGCAGCCAAACCGGGACAGGCTTAAACTATGGCTACACCTTC; CDR3: CASSQTGTGLNYGYTF
J: TRBJ1-3; size: many; D: .; V: TRBV5-1; DNA: TGCGCCAGCAGCCCGGAGGGTTCTGGAAACACCATATATTTT; CDR3: CASSPEGSGNTIYF
J: TRBJ2-2; size: once; D: .; V: TRBV20-1; DNA: TGCGGTGCTAGAGTCACTAACACCGGGGAGCTGTTTTTT; CDR3: CGARVTNTGELFF
J: TRBJ1-1; size: .; D: .; V: TRBV7-8; DNA: TGTGCCAGCAGCTTATCTGGCGGTGGGACCACTGAAGCTTTCTTT; CDR3: CASSLSGGGTTEAFF
J: TRBJ2-7; size: many; D: TRBD2; V: TRBV10-3; DNA: TGTGCCATCAGTGACCCTAGCGGGAGTAAAAGGGACGAGCAGTACTTC; CDR3: CAISDPSGSKRDEQYF
J: TRBJ1-5; size: many; D: .; V: TRBV5-1; DNA: TGCGCCAGCAGCTTTGGTAGCAATCAGCCCCAGCATTTT; CDR3: CASSFGSNQPQHF
J: TRBJ1-5; size: medium-sized; D: .; V: TRBV7-9; DNA: TGTGCCAGCAGCTTTACATTCGGAGCCCAGGGGAATCAGCCCCAGCATTTT; CDR3: CASSFTFGAQGNQPQHF
J: TRBJ2-1; size: many; D: TRBD1; V: TRBV5-1; DNA: TGCGCCAGCAGCTATGGACAGGGGGCCAATGAGCAGTTCTTC; CDR3: CASSYGQGANEQFF
J: TRBJ2-1; size: many; D: TRBD2; V: TRBV6-5; DNA: TGTGCCACACTAGCGGGATCCTACAATGAGCAGTTCTTC; CDR3: CATLAGSYNEQFF
J: TRBJ1-2; size: many; D: .; V: TRBV5-1; DNA: TGCGCCAGCAGCCCGACGGGCCTCTATGGCTACACCTTC; CDR3: CASSPTGLYGYTF
J: TRBJ1-1; size: few; D: TRBD1; V: TRBV27; DNA: TGTGCCAGCAGACGCCGCGGACAGGGGGCTGATAGTTGGTACACTGAAGCTTTCTTT; CDR3: CASRRRGQGADSWYTEAFF
J: TRBJ2-3; size: .; D: .; V: TRBV12-3/TRBV12-4; DNA: TGTACAAGCAGGGATTTCACAGATACGCAGTATTTT; CDR3: CTSRDFTDTQYF
J: TRBJ1-2; size: many; D: .; V: TRBV7-6; DNA: TGTGCCAGCAGTGAAAAGGCCTTGGACTATGGCTACACCTTC; CDR3: CASSEKALDYGYTF
J: TRBJ1-1; size: .; D: .; V: TRBV10-3; DNA: TGTGCCATCAGTGCTACAGGGACCTTGAACACTGAAGCTTTCTTT; CDR3: CAISATGTLNTEAFF
J: TRBJ2-2; size: many; D: TRBD1; V: TRBV5-1; DNA: TGCGCCAGCAGCTTGGGACAGGGGACGAACACCGGGGAGCTGTTTTTT; CDR3: CASSLGQGTNTGELFF
J: TRBJ2-7; size: .; D: .; V: TRBV21-1; DNA: TGTGCCAGCAGCAAAAGGGCCGGGTTACTATCCTTC; CDR3: CASSKRAGLLSF
J: TRBJ2-7; size: .; D: .; V: TRBV11-2; DNA: TGTGCCAGCAGCCTAGGGGTTGAGCAGTACTTC; CDR3: CASSLGVEQYF
J: TRBJ2-6; size: many; D: .; V: TRBV6-6; DNA: TGTGCCAGCAGTCGCTCTGGGACCAACGTCCTGACTTTC; CDR3: CASSRSGTNVLTF
J: TRBJ2-3; size: many; D: .; V: TRBV7-9; DNA: TGTGCCAGCAGCCCGGGGGCCGGGTTAGATACGCAGTATTTT; CDR3: CASSPGAGLDTQYF
J: TRBJ2-2; size: .; D: .; V: TRBV6-4; DNA: TGTGCCAGCAGTGCCGCAGCCACCACCGGGGAGCTGTTTTTT; CDR3: CASSAAATTGELFF
J: TRBJ2-1; size: many; D: .; V: TRBV6-4; DNA: TGTGCCAGCAGTGACTCGATCGGGGGTGAGCAGTTCTTC; CDR3: CASSDSIGGEQFF
J: TRBJ2-5; size: many; D: TRBD1; V: TRBV6-1; DNA: TGTGCCAGCAGTCTGAAGTCTCCCGGGACAGGGGGGATGGGAGAGACCCAGTACTTC; CDR3: CASSLKSPGTGGMGETQYF
J: TRBJ1-5; size: many; D: .; V: TRBV4-1; DNA: TGCGCCAGCAGCCAGTCTGACACACGTTCTCAGCCCCAGCATTTT; CDR3: CASSQSDTRSQPQHF
J: TRBJ2-2; size: many; D: .; V: TRBV2; DNA: TGTGCCAGCAGTAACACCGGGGAGCTGTTTTTT; CDR3: CASSNTGELFF
J: TRBJ1-1; size: many; D: .; V: TRBV5-1; DNA: TGCGCCACCTCATTGGGAGTGAACACTGAAGCTTTCTTT; CDR3: CATSLGVNTEAFF
J: TRBJ2-1; size: many; D: .; V: TRBV12-3/TRBV12-4; DNA: TGTGCCAGCAGTTTAGCGGTGGGGGTCAATGAGCAGTTCTTC; CDR3: CASSLAVGVNEQFF
J: TRBJ2-3; size: .; D: .; V: TRBV29-1; DNA: TGCAGCGTCCCACTTAGGGGGGGGGATACGCAGTATTTT; CDR3: CSVPLRGGDTQYF
J: TRBJ2-2; size: many; D: .; V: TRBV3-1; DNA: TGTGCCAGCAGCCCAAGGACCGGGGAGCTGTTTTTT; CDR3: CASSPRTGELFF
J: TRBJ2-3; size: many; D: .; V: TRBV20-1; DNA: TGCAGTGCTAGAGTGCTACGACGCACAGATACGCAGTATTTT; CDR3: CSARVLRRTDTQYF
J: TRBJ1-2; size: many; D: .; V: TRBV29-1; DNA: TGCAGCGTTGAAGATCGTGGGGGGGGAGGAGGCGGCTACACCTTC; CDR3: CSVEDRGGGGGGYTF
J: TRBJ1-1; size: many; D: TRBD1; V: TRBV20-1; DNA: TGCAGTGCTAGATACAGGGGGCTAATGAACACTGAAGCTTTCTTT; CDR3: CSARYRGLMNTEAFF
J: TRBJ2-3; size: many; D: TRBD2; V: TRBV4-3; DNA: TGCGCCAGCAGCCTTGAACTAGCGGGAGCGCCAGATACGCAGTATTTT; CDR3: CASSLELAGAPDTQYF